Below, 14 T cell receptor beta chains from the same sample are listed, as sequenced in a study of blood T cell repertoires in COVID-19. Measured with immunoSEQ multiplex PCR; TCRdb has only the in-frame clones, and not every one. The sample consists of approximately 36,000 clones, about 76% of them appearing once. The sequenced sample was peripheral blood. Receptors were obtained from a man between 65 and 80 years old with COVID-19, enrolled during active disease.

The V and J genes are TRBV2 and TRBJ2-1; tentative D call: TRBD2 (5 bases). In germline, CDR1 is SNHLY, CDR2 FYNNEI. This CDR3 is 15 amino acids long. Trimming shortened V by 10 bases and J by 0 bases, and 16 bases separated the two germline ends. CDR3 region: CATKGSFSSYNEQFF. The CDR3 DNA reads as TGTGCCACCAAAGGGAGTTTTAGCTCCTACAATGAGCAGTTCTTC.

This rearrangement joins TRBV5-1 to TRBJ2-7; D gene unclear. V was shortened by 5 bases and J by 6 bases, with 9 bases between the two germline ends. Germline CDR1 reads SGHRS; CDR2 reads YFSETQ. This CDR3 has 11 residues. This chain's CDR3 is CASRAAREQYF. CDR3 sequence (DNA): TGCGCCAGCAGGGCCGCTCGCGAGCAGTACTTC.

The chain joins TRBV19 to TRBJ1-6, with TRBD1 matching over 7 bases. This CDR3 comprises 15 residues. V was pared by 5 bases and J by 7 bases, with 8 bases of the junction left unmatched. Looked up from germline, CDR1 is LNHDA and CDR2 is SQIVND (reference sequence). The CDR3 nucleotides are TGTGCCAGTAGTGTTATACAGGGGACAAATTCACCCCTCCACTTT. It is translated as CASSVIQGTNSPLHF.

This clone appeared a few times. The V and J genes are TRBV19 and TRBJ1-1; the D gene is possibly TRBD1 (5 bases). The CDR3 is 14 amino acids. Trimming cost V 0 bases and J 8 bases, with 13 bases left between them. Germline V lookup: CDR1 LNHDA, CDR2 SQIVND (reference sequence). CDR3 sequence: CASSIDLIGGEAFF. CDR3 sequence (DNA): TGTGCCAGTAGTATAGATCTAATCGGGGGGGAAGCTTTCTTT. Variable domain in full (rest from reference TRBV19 and TRBJ1-1): DGGITQSPKYLFRKEGQNVTLSCEQNLNHDAMYWYRQDPGQGLRLIYYSQIVNDFQKGDIAEGYSVSREKKESFPLTVTSAQKNPTAFYLCASSIDLIGGEAFFGQGTRLTVV.

V gene TRBV18 combines with J gene TRBJ1-4, with 8 nucleotides matching TRBD1. The V and J ends lost 1 base and 8 bases, in that order; junction bases with no gene match: 9. The CDR3 has 16 amino acids. The germline gives CDR1 KGHSH, CDR2 LQKENI. The CDR3 reads CASSPQGTGSGEKLFF. For the CDR3, the DNA is TGTGCCAGCTCACCACAAGGGACAGGTAGCGGCGAAAAACTGTTTTTT.

As for this clone: The same CDR3 also results from other DNA sequences found in this sample. V is TRBV18 and J is TRBJ2-1; tentative D call: TRBD1 (5 bases). This CDR3 is 12 amino acids long. Germline V gives CDR1 KGHSH, CDR2 LQKENI. The V end was cut by 2 bases, the J end by 8 bases, with 7 bases between. CDR3 sequence: CASSPRGDEQFF. The CDR3 nucleotides are TGTGCCAGCTCACCAAGGGGTGATGAGCAGTTCTTC. The variable domain in full, with the rest retrieved from reference TRBV18 and TRBJ2-1, is NAGVMQNPRHLVRRRGQEARLRCSPMKGHSHVYWYRQLPEEGLKFMVYLQKENIIDESGMPKERFSAEFPKEGPSILRIQQVVRGDSAAYFCASSPRGDEQFFGPGTRLTVL.

The genes are TRBV9 and TRBJ2-7; TRBD2 matches at 8 bases. The germline V gene encodes CDR1 SGDLS and CDR2 YYNGEE. The CDR3 runs 16 residues. With 0 bases clipped from V and 1 base from J, the junction kept 6 bases outside the gene matches. CDR3 sequence: CASSVAGGVASYEQYF. CDR3 sequence (DNA): TGTGCCAGCAGCGTAGCCGGGGGGGTAGCTTCCTACGAGCAGTACTTC.

This clone came up a few times. The chain has TRBV6-4 and TRBJ1-1; D may be TRBD1 (5 bases). CDR1 and CDR2 from the germline V gene are MRHNA and SNTAGT. The V and J ends lost 7 bases and 8 bases respectively, with 23 bases between them. The CDR3 has 15 amino acids. The CDR3 DNA sequence: TGTGCCAGCACCCCCAATCAGGGTGGGATATCGGAAGCTTTCTTT. This encodes CASTPNQGGISEAFF.

The chain combines TRBV28 with TRBJ1-2; 9 positions match TRBD1. The germline V gene encodes CDR1 MDHEN and CDR2 SYDVKM. With 5 bases clipped from V and 6 bases from J, the junction kept 4 bases outside the gene matches. The CDR3 runs to 13 residues. CDR3 protein: CASSDGTGHGYTF. The CDR3, as DNA: TGTGCCAGCAGTGACGGGACAGGGCATGGCTACACCTTC.

The chain recombines TRBV12-3 or TRBV12-4 with TRBJ2-3; tentative D call: TRBD2 (5 bases). The V gene lost 2 bases and the J gene lost 5 bases, with 5 bases spanning the gap. The CDR3 has 12 residues. The CDR3 region has the DNA TGTGCCAGCAGTTTACGGGGAGATACGCAGTATTTT. It codes for CASSLRGDTQYF.

The V and J genes are TRBV6-2 or TRBV6-3 and TRBJ2-1; TRBD2 matches at 9 bases. V gave up 1 base and J gave up 8 bases; unmatched junction bases: 9. This CDR3 has 16 amino acids. The germline V gene has CDR1 MNHEY and CDR2 SVGEGT. The DNA for the CDR3 is TGTGCCAGCAGTTACTTGAGCGGGGGGAATGGCTATGAGCAGTTCTTC. It encodes CASSYLSGGNGYEQFF.

The chain employs TRBV5-4 and TRBJ2-3; 14 bases align to TRBD2. Germline loops: CDR1 SGHNT, CDR2 YYREEE (reference sequence). The CDR3 contains 15 residues. The J segment lost 5 bases and the V segment lost 6 bases, leaving 5 bases of the junction unmatched. The CDR3: CASNRLAGGGDTQYF. The CDR3 DNA is TGTGCCAGCAATCGACTAGCGGGAGGGGGAGATACGCAGTATTTT.

At least ten counts were recorded for this clone. This sample includes further DNA sequences coding for the same CDR3. The V gene is TRBV19, the J gene TRBJ2-7; D may be TRBD2 (6 bases). The V gene's germline CDR1 is LNHDA and CDR2 SQIVND (reference sequence). The V end was cut by 6 bases, the J end by 3 bases, with 12 bases between. The CDR3 loop spans 13 amino acids. As DNA, the CDR3 is TGTGCCAGTAGCGCGGGGCAAGACTACGAGCAGTACTTC. This sequence encodes CASSAGQDYEQYF.

V gene TRBV10-3 combines with J gene TRBJ1-1; 8 positions match TRBD1. CDR3 size: 13 residues. Trimming removed 4 bases from V and 10 bases from J; junction bases left unmatched: 8. Per the germline V gene, CDR1 is ENHRY and CDR2 is SYGVKD. For the CDR3, the DNA is TGTGCCATCAGTGGGGGACAGGCCGGGGGAGCTTTCTTT. This translates into CAISGGQAGGAFF.